The source of this TCR beta chain is a study of shared clonotypes between healthy human individuals (dated by TCRdb to the early 2020s). A note on the overall study: The cohort included a few men and a couple of women between 18 and 49 years of age. For each donor, CD4 naive and CD4 memory were each given three plates, CD8 naive was given two plates, and CD8 memory was given one plate. The study deeply sequenced blood TCR repertoires of about 5 healthy adults to estimate repertoire size and the extent of clonotype sharing between individuals. Libraries were prepared and TCR repertoires were sequenced by different laboratories using diverse techniques, in order to increase sequencing depth and limit assay-specific biases. Between about 0.94 and 8.9 billion PBMCs per donor were obtained by leukapheresis. Here is what the overall study found, with its caveats: Sampling was restricted to blood, and TCR repertoires in tissues likely differ from the TCR repertoires found in blood. Compared with non-shared clonotypes, clonotypes shared by all four sorted-subset donors had higher generation probabilities. Rarefaction of sorted-subset datasets indicated incomplete sequencing despite the large sequencing depth. Naive subsets generally had larger estimated clonotype richness than memory subsets did. Roughly 5.2% of naive CD4, around 4% of naive CD8, around 2.3% of memory CD4, and 0.35% to 0.5% of memory CD8 clonotypes were shared across several donors. Because the study included only a small number of donors, the genetic and exposure-history diversity represented was limited. Based on pairwise subsampling, the degree of clonotype sharing among donors was expected to be affected by sequencing depth.

Concerning this clone itself: Its antigen is currently not known. Per-base qualities were not stored, and no clone one base away is much larger.

The germline V gene gives CDR1 as SGHAT and CDR2 as FQNNGV. The CDR3, from cysteine to phenylalanine, totals 13 residues. Only the CDR3 DNA is retained, 39 bases long and in frame from the first base. V sheds 5 bases and J sheds 10 bases, leaving 17 bases between their ends. Donors were healthy HIV-negative adults with no recently reported acute infections or vaccinations. All donors were Caucasian adults living in Nashville, Tennessee, USA. CD4+ T cells were enriched through magnetic negative selection, after which naive cells were positively selected on CD45RA and the remaining negative fraction served as the memory subset. Blood was collected by leukapheresis, and PBMCs were isolated by Ficoll-Histopaque density gradient centrifugation and then cryopreserved in liquid nitrogen vapor phase. Purity and quantity of every magnetically sorted T cell population were checked by analytical flow cytometry. Each sorted fraction had its genomic DNA isolated and then quantified by UV absorbance on a Nanodrop 2000c.

Using the deep immunoSEQ assay, TCR CDR3 regions were amplified from genomic DNA by multiplex PCR. For each cell subset, the extracted genomic DNA was distributed evenly across all wells of several immunoSEQ 96-well plates, and each plate served as one replicate. For sorted subsets, each replicate PCR was loaded with 200 to 250 ng genomic DNA, equivalent to some 27,000 T cell genomes. The purified libraries were quantified using a Qubit 3.0 fluorometer, sized with a Bioanalyzer 2100, and then quantified again using the KAPA Library Quantification kit. Each immunoSEQ 96-well plate was sequenced on its own single-read 150-cycle Illumina NextSeq 550 flow cell. As for the authors' bioinformatics: Because the immunoSEQ output included only junctional sequences and no quality scores, the filtering could not be the same as the filtering used for full-length reads. To assign V/J genes and CDR3, sequences were annotated using PyIR, a Python wrapper for IgBLAST v1.9, with IMGT germline references. Reads were removed for weak V/J assignments (E-value above 1e-6), missing CDR3, stop codons, out-of-frame junctions, or ambiguous translated residues. V3J clonotypes were defined as sequences sharing an identical inferred V gene, J gene, and CDR3 amino acid sequence. To compute the percentage overlap between repertoires, the number of shared unique clonotypes was divided by the size of the smaller repertoire. Richness of each repertoire was evaluated using RTK rarefaction, the Chao1 estimator, and Recon v2.1 estimates of unobserved clonotypes. Generation probabilities for all TCRbeta clonotypes obtained by the gDNA method from a handful of donors were computed using OLGA. Here the immuneACCESS table is served through TCRdb, limited to in-frame sequences with V and J called. Missing clones are a known gap in these copies; in checked studies unresolved V genes cover under half, and the rest lacks a known reason. D and trimming were read from the DNA, whereas the V and J calls and clone size are those reported in that table. The sample includes roughly 1,600,000 clones, with approximately 98.5% observed a single time. The ten largest make up approximately 0.4% of the sample.

The clonotype was recovered from a young man in good health. The chain was built from TRBV11-2 and TRBJ2-5, and TRBD2 may be the D gene, going by 5 matching bases. The sample consisted of naive CD4+ T cells sorted from blood. Interpreted using the paper, the cell subset or site label stands for: CD45RA+ positively selected. In nucleotide form, the sequence is TGTGCCAGCAGCAGCACCCTGGCGGAGGTCCAGTACTTC. This sequence encodes CASSSTLAEVQYF.